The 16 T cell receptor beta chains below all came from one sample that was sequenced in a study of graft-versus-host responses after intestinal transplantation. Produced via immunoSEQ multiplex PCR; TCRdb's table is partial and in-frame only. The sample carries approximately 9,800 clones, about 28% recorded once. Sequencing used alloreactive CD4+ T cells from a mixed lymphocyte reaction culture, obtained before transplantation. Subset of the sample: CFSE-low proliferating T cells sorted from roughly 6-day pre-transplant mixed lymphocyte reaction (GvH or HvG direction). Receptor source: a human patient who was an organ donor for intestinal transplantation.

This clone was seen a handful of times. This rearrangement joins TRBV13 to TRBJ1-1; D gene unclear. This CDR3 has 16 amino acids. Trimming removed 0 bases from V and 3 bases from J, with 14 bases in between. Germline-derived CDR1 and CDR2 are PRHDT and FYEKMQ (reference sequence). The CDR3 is CASSLGGVLSDTEAFF. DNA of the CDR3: TGTGCCAGCAGCTTAGGCGGCGTCTTGTCGGACACTGAAGCTTTCTTT.

CDR3 DNA sequence: TGTGCCAGCAGCTCGTATCAGGGGGCGGCAAGTGGGACCCTCCACTTT. Translating gives CASSSYQGAASGTLHF. The J gene is TRBJ1-6, the V gene TRBV11-2; 8 bases align to TRBD1. J was trimmed by 14 bases and V by 4 bases; bases with no gene match: 16. Germline V gives CDR1 SGHAT, CDR2 FQNNGV. The CDR3 runs to 16 residues. Using reference TRBV11-2 and TRBJ1-6 for the parts outside the CDR3, the full variable domain is EAGVAQSPRYKIIEKRQSVAFWCNPISGHATLYWYQQILGQGPKLLIQFQNNGVVDDSQLPKDRFSAERLKGVDSTLKIQPAKLEDSAVYLCASSSYQGAASGTLHFGNGTRLTVT.

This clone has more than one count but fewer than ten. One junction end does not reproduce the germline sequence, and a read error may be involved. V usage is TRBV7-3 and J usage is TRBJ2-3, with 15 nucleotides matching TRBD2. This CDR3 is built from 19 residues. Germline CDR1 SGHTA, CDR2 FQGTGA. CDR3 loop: CASSADGLAGGPGTDTQYF. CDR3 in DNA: TGCGCCAGCAGCGCAGACGGACTAGCGGGGGGGCCGGGCACAGATACGCAGTATTTT.

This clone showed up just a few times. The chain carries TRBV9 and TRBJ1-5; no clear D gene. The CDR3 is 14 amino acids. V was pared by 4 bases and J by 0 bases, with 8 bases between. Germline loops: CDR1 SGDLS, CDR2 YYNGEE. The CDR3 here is CASSSTSSNQPQHF. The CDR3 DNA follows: TGTGCCAGCAGCTCCACTTCTAGCAATCAGCCCCAGCATTTT.

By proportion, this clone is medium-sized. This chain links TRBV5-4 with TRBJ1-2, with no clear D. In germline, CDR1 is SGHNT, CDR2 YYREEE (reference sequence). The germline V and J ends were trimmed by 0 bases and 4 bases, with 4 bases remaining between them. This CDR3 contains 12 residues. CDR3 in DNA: TGTGCCAGCAGCTTGGGGGGCTATGGCTACACCTTC. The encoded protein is CASSLGGYGYTF.

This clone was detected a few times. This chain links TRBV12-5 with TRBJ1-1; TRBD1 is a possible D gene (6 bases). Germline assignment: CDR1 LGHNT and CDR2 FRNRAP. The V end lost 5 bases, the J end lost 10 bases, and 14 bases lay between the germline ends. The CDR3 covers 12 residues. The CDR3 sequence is CASGIDRNVAFF. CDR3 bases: TGTGCTAGTGGTATCGACAGGAACGTAGCTTTCTTT.

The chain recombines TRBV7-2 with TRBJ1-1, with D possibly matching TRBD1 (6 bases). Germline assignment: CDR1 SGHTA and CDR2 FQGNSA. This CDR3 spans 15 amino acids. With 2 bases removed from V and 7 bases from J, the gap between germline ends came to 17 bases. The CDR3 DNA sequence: TGTGCCAGCAGCTTATATTTAACGTCCAGGGGTGAAGCTTTCTTT. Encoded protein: CASSLYLTSRGEAFF.

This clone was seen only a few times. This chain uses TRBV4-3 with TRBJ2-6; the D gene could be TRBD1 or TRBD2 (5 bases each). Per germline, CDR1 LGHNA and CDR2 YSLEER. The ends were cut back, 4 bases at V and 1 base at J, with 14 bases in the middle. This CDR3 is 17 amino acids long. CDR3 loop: CASSPVQGESGANVLTF. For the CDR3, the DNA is TGCGCCAGCAGCCCAGTCCAGGGAGAGTCTGGGGCCAACGTCCTGACTTTC.

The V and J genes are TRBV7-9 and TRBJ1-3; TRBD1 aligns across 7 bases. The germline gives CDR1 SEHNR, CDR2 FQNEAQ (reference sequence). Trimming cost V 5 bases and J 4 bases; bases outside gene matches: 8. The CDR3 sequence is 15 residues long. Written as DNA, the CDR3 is TGTGCCAGCAGCCAACAGGGGAACGTAGGAAACACCATATATTTT. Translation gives CASSQQGNVGNTIYF. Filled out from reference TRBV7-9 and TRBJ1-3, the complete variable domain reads DTGVSQNPRHKITKRGQNVTFRCDPISEHNRLYWYRQTLGQGPEFLTYFQNEAQLEKSRLLSDRFSAERPKGSFSTLEIQRTEQGDSAMYLCASSQQGNVGNTIYFGEGSWLTVV.

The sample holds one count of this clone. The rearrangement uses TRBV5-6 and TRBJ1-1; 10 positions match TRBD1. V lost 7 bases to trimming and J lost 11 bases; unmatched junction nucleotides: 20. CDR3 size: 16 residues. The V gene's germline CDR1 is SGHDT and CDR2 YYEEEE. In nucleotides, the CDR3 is TGTGCCAGCTTACCCCGGGACAGGGGCTGGGCTACCGAGGCTTTCTTT. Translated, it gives CASLPRDRGWATEAFF.

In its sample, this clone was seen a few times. In DNA form, the CDR3 reads TGTGCCAGCAGCCAAGAAGGGTCCTCCTACAATGAGCAGTTCTTC. Translated, it gives CASSQEGSSYNEQFF. J is TRBJ2-1 and V is TRBV4-2; no clear D gene. The CDR3 is made up of 15 amino acids. Per the germline V gene, CDR1 is LGHNA and CDR2 is YNFKEQ. V lost 0 bases and J lost 0, with 6 bases in between.

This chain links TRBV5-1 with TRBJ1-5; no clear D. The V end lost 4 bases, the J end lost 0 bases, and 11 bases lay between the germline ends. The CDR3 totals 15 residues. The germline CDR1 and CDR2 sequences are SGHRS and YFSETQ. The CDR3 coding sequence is TGCGCCAGCAGCCTGGATGGATATAGCAATCAGCCCCAGCATTTT. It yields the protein CASSLDGYSNQPQHF. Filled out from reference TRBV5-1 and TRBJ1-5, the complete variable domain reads KAGVTQTPRYLIKTRGQQVTLSCSPISGHRSVSWYQQTPGQGLQFLFEYFSETQRNKGNFPGRFSGRQFSNSRSEMNVSTLELGDSALYLCASSLDGYSNQPQHFGDGTRLSIL.

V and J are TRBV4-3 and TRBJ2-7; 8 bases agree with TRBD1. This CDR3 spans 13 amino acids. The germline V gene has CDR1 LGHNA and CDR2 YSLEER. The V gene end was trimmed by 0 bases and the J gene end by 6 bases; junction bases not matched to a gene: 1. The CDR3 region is CASSQETGVEQYF. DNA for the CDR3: TGCGCCAGCAGCCAAGAGACAGGGGTCGAGCAGTACTTC.

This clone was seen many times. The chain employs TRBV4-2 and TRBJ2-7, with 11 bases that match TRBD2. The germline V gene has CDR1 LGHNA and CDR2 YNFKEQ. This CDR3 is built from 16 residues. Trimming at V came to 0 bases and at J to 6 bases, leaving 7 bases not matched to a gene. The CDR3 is CASSQDTVAGGGEQYF. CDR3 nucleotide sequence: TGTGCCAGCAGCCAAGATACGGTAGCGGGGGGGGGCGAGCAGTACTTC.

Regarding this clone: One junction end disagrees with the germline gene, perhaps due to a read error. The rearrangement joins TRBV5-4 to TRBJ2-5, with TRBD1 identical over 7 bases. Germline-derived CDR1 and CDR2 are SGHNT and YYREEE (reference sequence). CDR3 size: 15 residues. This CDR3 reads CASSHDRVYQETQYF. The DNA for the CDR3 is TGCGCCAGCAGCCATGACAGGGTGTACCAAGAGACCCAGTACTTC. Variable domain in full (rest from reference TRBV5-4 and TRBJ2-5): ETGVTQSPTHLIKTRGQQVTLRCSSQSGHNTVSWYQQALGQGPQFIFQYYREEENGRGNFPPRFSGLQFPNYSSELNVNALELDDSALYLCASSHDRVYQETQYFGPGTRLLVL.

The CDR3 DNA reads TGTGCCAGCAGCATGCCCCAGGGTGCCAGCACAGATACGCAGTATTTT. This sequence encodes CASSMPQGASTDTQYF. J is TRBJ2-3 and V is TRBV9; tentative D call: TRBD1 (5 bases). The length of the CDR3 is 16 residues. Trimming took 4 bases from V and 0 from J, leaving 15 bases between them. Per the germline V gene, CDR1 is SGDLS and CDR2 is YYNGEE.